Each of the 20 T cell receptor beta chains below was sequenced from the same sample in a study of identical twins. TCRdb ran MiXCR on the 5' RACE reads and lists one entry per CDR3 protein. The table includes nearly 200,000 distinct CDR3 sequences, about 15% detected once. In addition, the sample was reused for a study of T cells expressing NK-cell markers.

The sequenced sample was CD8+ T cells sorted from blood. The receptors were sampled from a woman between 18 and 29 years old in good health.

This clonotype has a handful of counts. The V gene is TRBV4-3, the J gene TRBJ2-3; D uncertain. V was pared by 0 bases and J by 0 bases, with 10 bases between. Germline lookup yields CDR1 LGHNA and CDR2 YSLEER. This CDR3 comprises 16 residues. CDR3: CASSQEGSRSTDTQYF. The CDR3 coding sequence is TGCGCCAGCAGCCAAGAAGGGTCCAGGAGCACAGATACGCAGTATTTT.

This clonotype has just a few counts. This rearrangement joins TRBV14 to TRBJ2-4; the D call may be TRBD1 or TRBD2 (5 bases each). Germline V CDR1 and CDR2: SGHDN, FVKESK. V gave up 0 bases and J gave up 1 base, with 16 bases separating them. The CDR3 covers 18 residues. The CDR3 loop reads CASSQDRRGTGAKNIQYF. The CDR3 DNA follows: TGTGCCAGCAGCCAAGATAGGAGAGGGACCGGGGCCAAAAACATTCAGTACTTC.

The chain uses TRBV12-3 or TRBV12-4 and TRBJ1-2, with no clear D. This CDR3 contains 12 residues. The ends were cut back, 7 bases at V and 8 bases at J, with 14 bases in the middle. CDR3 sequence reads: CASTTGSLGYTF. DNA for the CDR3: TGTGCCAGCACCACCGGGTCTTTGGGCTACACCTTC.

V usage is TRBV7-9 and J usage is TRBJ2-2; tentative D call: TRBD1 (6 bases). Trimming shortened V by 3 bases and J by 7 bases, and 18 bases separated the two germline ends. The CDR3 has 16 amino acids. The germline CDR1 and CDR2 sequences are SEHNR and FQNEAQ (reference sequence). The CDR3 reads CASSFGPTGIGGELFF. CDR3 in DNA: TGTGCCAGCAGCTTCGGACCGACAGGAATAGGCGGGGAGCTGTTTTTT.

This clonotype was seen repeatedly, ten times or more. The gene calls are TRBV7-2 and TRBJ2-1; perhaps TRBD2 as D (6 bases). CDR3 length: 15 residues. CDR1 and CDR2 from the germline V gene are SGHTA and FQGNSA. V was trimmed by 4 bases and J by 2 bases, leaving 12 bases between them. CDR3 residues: CASSSGVRTYNEQFF. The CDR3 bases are TGTGCCAGCAGCTCGGGGGTAAGGACCTACAATGAGCAGTTCTTC.

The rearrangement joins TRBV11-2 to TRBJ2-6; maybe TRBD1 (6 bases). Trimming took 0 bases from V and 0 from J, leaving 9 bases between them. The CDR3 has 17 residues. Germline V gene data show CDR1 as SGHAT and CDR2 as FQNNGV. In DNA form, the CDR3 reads TGTGCCAGCAGCTTAGAGGGACATTTCTCTGGGGCCAACGTCCTGACTTTC. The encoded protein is CASSLEGHFSGANVLTF.

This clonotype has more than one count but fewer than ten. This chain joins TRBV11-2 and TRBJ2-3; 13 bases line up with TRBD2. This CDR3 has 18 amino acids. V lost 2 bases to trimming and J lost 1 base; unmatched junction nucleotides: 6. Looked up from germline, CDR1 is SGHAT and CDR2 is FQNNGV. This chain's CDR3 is CASSLLLAGGPGTDTQYF. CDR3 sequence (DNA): TGTGCCAGCAGCTTATTACTAGCGGGAGGGCCCGGCACAGATACGCAGTATTTT.

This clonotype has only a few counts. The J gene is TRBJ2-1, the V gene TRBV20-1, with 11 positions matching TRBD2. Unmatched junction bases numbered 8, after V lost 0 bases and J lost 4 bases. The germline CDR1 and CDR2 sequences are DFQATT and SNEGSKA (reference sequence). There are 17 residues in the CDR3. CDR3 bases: TGCAGTGCTAGAGATTTCCCTAGCGGGGGGCCGTACAATGAGCAGTTCTTC. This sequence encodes CSARDFPSGGPYNEQFF.

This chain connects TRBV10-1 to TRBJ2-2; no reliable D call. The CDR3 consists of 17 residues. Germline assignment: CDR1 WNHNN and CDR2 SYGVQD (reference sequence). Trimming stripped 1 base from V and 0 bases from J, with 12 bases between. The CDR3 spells CASSEFSWPSNTGELFF. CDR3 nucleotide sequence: TGCGCCAGCAGTGAGTTTTCGTGGCCTTCGAACACCGGGGAGCTGTTTTTT.

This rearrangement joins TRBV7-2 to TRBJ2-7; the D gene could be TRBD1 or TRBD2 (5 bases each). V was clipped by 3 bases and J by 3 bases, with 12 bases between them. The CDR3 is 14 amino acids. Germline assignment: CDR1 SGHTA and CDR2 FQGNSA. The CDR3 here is CASSFGTLDYEQYF. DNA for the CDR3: TGTGCCAGCAGCTTCGGGACCCTGGACTACGAGCAGTACTTC.

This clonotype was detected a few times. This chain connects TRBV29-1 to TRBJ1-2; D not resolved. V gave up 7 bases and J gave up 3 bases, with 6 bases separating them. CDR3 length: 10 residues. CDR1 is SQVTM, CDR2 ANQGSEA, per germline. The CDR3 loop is CSGYDYGYTF. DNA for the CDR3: TGCAGCGGGTATGACTATGGCTACACCTTC.

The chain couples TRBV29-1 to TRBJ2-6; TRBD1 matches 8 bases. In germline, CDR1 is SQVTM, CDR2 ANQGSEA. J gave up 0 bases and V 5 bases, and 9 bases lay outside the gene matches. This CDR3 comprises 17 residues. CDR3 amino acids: CSVPSAGGASGANVLTF. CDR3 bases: TGCAGCGTTCCCTCGGCAGGGGGCGCCTCTGGGGCCAACGTCCTGACTTTC.

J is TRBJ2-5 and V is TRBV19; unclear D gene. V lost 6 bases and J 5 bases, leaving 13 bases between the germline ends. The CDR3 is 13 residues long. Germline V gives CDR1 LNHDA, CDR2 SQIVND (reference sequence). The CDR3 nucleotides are TGTGCCAGTAGCCAAACTATTCGGGAGACCCAGTACTTC. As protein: CASSQTIRETQYF.

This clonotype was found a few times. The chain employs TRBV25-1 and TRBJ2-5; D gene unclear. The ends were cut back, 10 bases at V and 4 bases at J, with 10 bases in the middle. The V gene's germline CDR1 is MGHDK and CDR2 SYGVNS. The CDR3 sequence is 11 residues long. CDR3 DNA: TGTGCCACCCAACGCGGAGAGACCCAGTACTTC. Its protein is CATQRGETQYF.

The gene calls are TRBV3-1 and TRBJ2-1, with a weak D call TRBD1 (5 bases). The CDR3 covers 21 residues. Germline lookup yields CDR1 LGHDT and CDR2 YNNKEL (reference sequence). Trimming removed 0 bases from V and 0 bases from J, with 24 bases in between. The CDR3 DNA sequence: TGTGCCAGCAGCCAAGATCCAGTGACAGCCCCCCTGGCAAGCTCCTACAATGAGCAGTTCTTC. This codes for CASSQDPVTAPLASSYNEQFF.

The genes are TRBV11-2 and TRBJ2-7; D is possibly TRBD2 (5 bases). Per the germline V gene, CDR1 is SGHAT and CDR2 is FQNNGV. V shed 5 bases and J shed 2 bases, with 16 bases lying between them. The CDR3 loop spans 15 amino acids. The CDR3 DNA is TGTGCCAGCAGCCATGCAAGCGGTAGTACCTACGAGCAGTACTTC. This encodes CASSHASGSTYEQYF.

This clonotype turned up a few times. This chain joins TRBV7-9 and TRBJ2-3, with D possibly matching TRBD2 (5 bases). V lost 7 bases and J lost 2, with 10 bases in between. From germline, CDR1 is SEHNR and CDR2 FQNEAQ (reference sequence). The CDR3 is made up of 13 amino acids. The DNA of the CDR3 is TGTGCCAGCATCCCTCGGGACACAGATACGCAGTATTTT. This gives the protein CASIPRDTDTQYF.

CDR3: CASTSGTGVGEQYF. For the CDR3, the DNA is TGTGCCAGCACCTCGGGGACAGGGGTAGGCGAGCAGTACTTC. This chain links TRBV7-6 with TRBJ2-7, with 10 bases matching TRBD1. The length of the CDR3 is 14 residues. J lost 6 bases, V lost 7 bases, and 9 bases had no gene match. The V gene's germline CDR1 is SGHVS and CDR2 FNYEAQ.

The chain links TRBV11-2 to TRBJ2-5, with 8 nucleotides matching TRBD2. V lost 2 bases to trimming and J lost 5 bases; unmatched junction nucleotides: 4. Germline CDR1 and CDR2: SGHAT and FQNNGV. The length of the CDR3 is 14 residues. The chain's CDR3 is CASSLFVAGETQYF. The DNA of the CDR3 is TGTGCCAGCAGCTTATTCGTAGCGGGGGAGACCCAGTACTTC.

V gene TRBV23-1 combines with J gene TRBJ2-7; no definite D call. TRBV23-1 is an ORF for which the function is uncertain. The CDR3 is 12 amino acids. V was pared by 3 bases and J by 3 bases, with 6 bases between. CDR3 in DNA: TGCGCCAGCAGTCACGCGTACTACGAGCAGTACTTC. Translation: CASSHAYYEQYF.